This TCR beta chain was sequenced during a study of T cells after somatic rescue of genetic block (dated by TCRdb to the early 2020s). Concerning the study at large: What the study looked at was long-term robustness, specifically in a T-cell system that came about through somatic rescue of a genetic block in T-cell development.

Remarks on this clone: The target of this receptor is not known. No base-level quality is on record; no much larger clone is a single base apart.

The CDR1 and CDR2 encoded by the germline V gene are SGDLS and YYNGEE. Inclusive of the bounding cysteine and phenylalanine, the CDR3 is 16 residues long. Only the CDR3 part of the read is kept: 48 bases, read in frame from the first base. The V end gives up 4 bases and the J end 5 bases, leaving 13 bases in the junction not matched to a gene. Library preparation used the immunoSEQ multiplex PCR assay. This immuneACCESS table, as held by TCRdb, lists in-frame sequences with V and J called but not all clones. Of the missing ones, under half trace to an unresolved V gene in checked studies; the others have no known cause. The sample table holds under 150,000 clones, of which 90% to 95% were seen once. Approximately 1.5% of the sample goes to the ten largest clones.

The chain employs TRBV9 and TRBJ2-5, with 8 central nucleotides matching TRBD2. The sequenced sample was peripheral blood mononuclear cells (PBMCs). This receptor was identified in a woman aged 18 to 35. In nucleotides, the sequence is TGTGCCAGCAGCCTTGCCGGGCTAGCGGGTGAGGAGACCCAGTACTTC. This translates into CASSLAGLAGEETQYF.